The T cell receptor (beta chain) described here comes from a study of CD8 T cells in ankylosing spondylitis. Study-wide results and caveats: For ankylosing spondylitis blood, a TCR beta motif of about eight highly homologous variants appeared characteristic. Clones linked to disease were reported to show significant enrichment in matched ankylosing spondylitis synovial fluid.

Trimming left V 0 bases short and J 6 bases short, with 9 bases between. This CDR3 has 14 residues. Germline CDR1 reads LGHDT; CDR2 reads YNNKEL (reference sequence). On this clonotype: The antigen is not known.

With molecular barcodes, quantitative 5'-RACE was used to make the TCR beta libraries. TCRdb redid the calling of the 5' RACE reads with MiXCR, one entry per CDR3 protein. This table holds about 460,000 distinct CDR3 sequences, about 5% found once. Sequencing was done on a sample of blood, either unsorted or a sorted T cell fraction (not recorded which). The V gene is TRBV3-1, the J gene TRBJ1-5, with D uncertain. The receptor was isolated from a male donor with ankylosing spondylitis. CDR3 nucleotide sequence: TGTGCCAGCAGCCAAGATTACGGAGGTCAGCCCCAGCATTTT. It codes for CASSQDYGGQPQHF.